This entry lists 23 T cell receptor beta chains sequenced from one sample in a study of T cell responses to AZD1222 COVID-19 vaccine. Data came from immunoSEQ multiplex PCR; TCRdb stores just in-frame clones and leaves some out. Of just over 70,000 clones in the sample, 85% are singletons; the top ten hold 20%. The sequences come from peripheral blood, collected on day 0 of AZD1222 vaccination. These receptors were obtained from an adult in good health.

CDR3 amino acids: CASLNGTSSYNEQFF. CDR3 nucleotide sequence: TGTGCCAGCTTAAACGGGACGAGCTCCTACAATGAGCAGTTCTTC. The chain recombines TRBV18 with TRBJ2-1, with D possibly called TRBD1 or TRBD2 (5 bases each). Looked up from germline, CDR1 is KGHSH and CDR2 is LQKENI. Trimming removed 7 bases at V and 0 bases at J, with 13 bases between. The CDR3 consists of 15 residues.

CDR3 protein: CASSLMSSGITDTQYF. The CDR3, as DNA: TGTGCCAGCAGTTTAATGAGTAGCGGGATCACAGATACGCAGTATTTT. This chain uses TRBV27 with TRBJ2-3; TRBD2 aligns across 8 bases. The CDR3 runs to 16 residues. The V gene end was trimmed by 2 bases and the J gene end by 2 bases; junction bases not matched to a gene: 6. Germline values: CDR1 MNHEY, CDR2 SMNVEV (reference sequence).

The chain carries TRBV6-2 or TRBV6-3 and TRBJ2-2, with 9 bases identical to TRBD2. The trim removed 4 bases at V and 0 bases at J, leaving 6 bases unmatched. This CDR3 comprises 17 residues. Germline CDR1 MNHEY, CDR2 SVGEGT. CDR3: CASSWLAGGPNTGELFF. In DNA form, the CDR3 reads TGTGCCAGCAGTTGGTTGGCGGGAGGGCCGAACACCGGGGAGCTGTTTTTT.

The CDR3: CASSQGTGIGTEAFF. The CDR3 bases are TGCGCCAGCAGCCAGGGTACAGGGATCGGCACTGAAGCTTTCTTT. This rearrangement joins TRBV4-1 to TRBJ1-1; D is perhaps TRBD1 (6 bases). Germline CDR1 MGHRA, CDR2 YSYEKL. This CDR3 has 15 amino acids. With 3 bases removed from V and 4 bases from J, the gap between germline ends came to 15 bases.

This clone was recorded once. V is TRBV7-9 and J is TRBJ2-1; D is perhaps TRBD1 (5 bases). Per germline, CDR1 SEHNR and CDR2 FQNEAQ (reference sequence). The CDR3 spans 15 residues. Deletions cut 5 bases from V and 0 bases from J, with 11 bases between. The CDR3 is CASSTQGSSYNEQFF. The CDR3 DNA reads as TGTGCCAGCAGCACTCAGGGAAGCTCCTACAATGAGCAGTTCTTC. The full variable domain, completed using reference TRBV7-9 and TRBJ2-1, is DTGVSQNPRHKITKRGQNVTFRCDPISEHNRLYWYRQTLGQGPEFLTYFQNEAQLEKSRLLSDRFSAERPKGSFSTLEIQRTEQGDSAMYLCASSTQGSSYNEQFFGPGTRLTVL.

The DNA for the CDR3 is TGTGCCAGCAGTTACGTACCGGCATCAGCCAAAAACATTCAGTACTTC. Translation gives CASSYVPASAKNIQYF. This chain connects TRBV6-5 to TRBJ2-4; the D is unclear. CDR3 length: 16 residues. With 2 bases removed from V and 0 bases from J, the gap between germline ends came to 11 bases. In germline, CDR1 is MNHEY, CDR2 SVGAGI.

The chain links TRBV3-1 (or the pseudogene TRBV3-2) to TRBJ1-2; the match to TRBD1 covers 9 bases. Trimming removed 0 bases from V and 7 bases from J; junction bases left unmatched: 0. The CDR3 extends over 13 amino acids. Germline CDR1 reads LGHDT; CDR2 reads YNNKEL (reference sequence). CDR3 bases: TGTGCCAGCAGCCAAGAGGGACAGGGTGGCTACACCTTC. This encodes CASSQEGQGGYTF.

This clone was seen just once. The chain recombines TRBV6-5 with TRBJ2-3, with D maybe TRBD2 (5 bases). CDR1 MNHEY and CDR2 SVGAGI come from the germline V gene. The CDR3 length is 13 residues. V lost 7 bases, J lost 0 bases, and 8 bases lay in between. CDR3 protein: CASKWTSTDTQYF. CDR3 coding DNA: TGTGCCAGCAAGTGGACTAGCACAGATACGCAGTATTTT.

This sequence joins TRBV5-1 and TRBJ1-1; unclear D gene. The CDR3 contains 14 residues. Per germline, CDR1 SGHRS and CDR2 YFSETQ. V lost 0 bases to trimming and J lost 4 bases, with 10 bases between them. CDR3 nucleotides: TGCGCCAGCAGCTTGGGAAGTCATCCCACTGAAGCTTTCTTT. Translating it yields CASSLGSHPTEAFF.

The V and J genes are TRBV7-2 and TRBJ2-7, with D tentatively TRBD1 or TRBD2 (7 bases each). With 5 bases removed from V and 6 bases from J, the gap between germline ends came to 20 bases. CDR3 length: 15 amino acids. From germline, CDR1 is SGHTA and CDR2 FQGNSA. This chain's CDR3 is CASSPRGRGQGEQYF. DNA for the CDR3: TGTGCCAGCAGCCCCAGGGGGAGGGGGCAGGGCGAGCAGTACTTC. The variable domain in full, completed from reference TRBV7-2 and TRBJ2-7, reads GAGVSQSPSNKVTEKGKDVELRCDPISGHTALYWYRQSLGQGLEFLIYFQGNSAPDKSGLPSDRFSAERTGGSVSTLTIQRTQQEDSAVYLCASSPRGRGQGEQYFGPGTRLTVT.

A remark on this clone: This same CDR3 is encoded by further DNA sequences in the sample. The chain combines TRBV3-1 (or the pseudogene TRBV3-2) with TRBJ2-2; D not resolved. Trimming took off 3 bases at V and 6 bases at J, with 8 bases between the two ends. Germline CDR1 and CDR2: LGHDT and YNNKEL (reference sequence). This CDR3 spans 13 amino acids. The CDR3 coding sequence is TGTGCCAGCAGCCAGGGGTCCGCCGGGGAGCTGTTTTTT. Encoded protein: CASSQGSAGELFF.

The rearrangement uses TRBV19 and TRBJ2-1; TRBD2 agrees at 13 bases. The CDR3 totals 17 residues. Per germline, CDR1 LNHDA and CDR2 SQIVND (reference sequence). J gave up 3 bases and V 6 bases, and 8 bases lay outside the gene matches. The CDR3 DNA is TGTGCCAGTAGCCTGGCGGGACTAGCGGGAAACTACAATGAGCAGTTCTTC. Translating it yields CASSLAGLAGNYNEQFF.

This clone was detected a few times. The chain combines TRBV29-1 with TRBJ1-5; the D gene is possibly TRBD1 (5 bases). CDR3 size: 13 residues. Trimming cost V 4 bases and J 7 bases, with 14 bases left between them. Germline CDR1 is SQVTM and CDR2 is ANQGSEA. CDR3 region: CSVAHGTGQPQHF. The CDR3 DNA is TGCAGCGTTGCCCATGGGACGGGGCAGCCCCAGCATTTT.

The chain employs TRBV19 and TRBJ2-3; D is undetermined. CDR1 LNHDA and CDR2 SQIVND come from the germline V gene (reference sequence). The ends were cut back, 3 bases at V and 9 bases at J, with 10 bases in the middle. There are 12 residues in the CDR3. CDR3 in amino acids: CASSMQESTQYF. In DNA, the CDR3 is TGTGCCAGTAGTATGCAGGAGTCGACGCAGTATTTT.

V and J are TRBV12-3 or TRBV12-4 and TRBJ2-7, with a possible D match to TRBD1 (5 bases). V was trimmed by 4 bases and J by 9 bases, leaving 13 bases between them. There are 12 residues in the CDR3. CDR3 sequence: CASSSQGAWQYF. CDR3 coding DNA: TGTGCCAGCAGTTCCCAGGGTGCTTGGCAGTACTTC.

The chain uses TRBV6-5 and TRBJ1-5; D ambiguous. CDR1 MNHEY and CDR2 SVGAGI come from the germline V gene. The CDR3 totals 14 residues. Trimming removed 6 bases at V and 1 base at J, with 10 bases between. The CDR3 coding sequence is TGTGCCAGCAGAACCCGGGGAAGCAATCAGCCCCAGCATTTT. Protein: CASRTRGSNQPQHF.

The chain has TRBV2 and TRBJ1-3; D possibly corresponds to TRBD1 (5 bases). The CDR3 is 15 amino acids. The germline V gene has CDR1 SNHLY and CDR2 FYNNEI. V dropped 2 bases and J dropped 0 bases, with 8 bases sitting between them. The CDR3, as DNA: TGTGCCAGCAGTGAACAGGGACTCTCTGGAAACACCATATATTTT. Translation gives CASSEQGLSGNTIYF.

The rearrangement uses TRBV5-1 and TRBJ2-3; 7 bases are shared with TRBD1. This CDR3 spans 14 amino acids. The V and J ends lost 7 bases and 6 bases, in that order; junction bases with no gene match: 11. Germline CDR1 is SGHRS and CDR2 is YFSETQ. CDR3 loop: CASGSGTAVDTQYF. In DNA form, the CDR3 reads TGCGCCAGCGGGTCCGGGACAGCGGTGGATACGCAGTATTTT.

The chain combines TRBV6-5 with TRBJ1-1; D is unclear. The CDR3 is made up of 10 amino acids. With 8 bases removed from V and 4 bases from J, the gap between germline ends came to 5 bases. Germline V gene lookup returns CDR1 MNHEY and CDR2 SVGAGI. The CDR3 sequence is CASGPTEAFF. The CDR3 region has the DNA TGTGCCAGCGGCCCCACTGAAGCTTTCTTT.

The genes are TRBV9 and TRBJ1-2; a possible D gene is TRBD1 (5 bases). This CDR3 is built from 16 residues. V lost 0 bases to trimming and J lost 2 bases, with 14 bases between them. Germline lookup yields CDR1 SGDLS and CDR2 YYNGEE. The CDR3 DNA sequence: TGTGCCAGCAGCGTAGCTGCGGACACCCCCAACTATGGCTACACCTTC. Protein: CASSVAADTPNYGYTF.

The V call is TRBV5-5, the J call TRBJ1-3; no clear D. CDR1 and CDR2 (germline): SGHKS, YYEKEE (reference sequence). This CDR3 has 19 amino acids. V was trimmed by 4 bases and J by 4 bases, leaving 27 bases between them. CDR3 in DNA: TGTGCCAGCAGCCCTTCATTAGTAAAAGTCGAGCAGGTCGGAAACACCATATATTTT. This encodes CASSPSLVKVEQVGNTIYF.

This sequence joins TRBV5-1 and TRBJ1-1; TRBD1 agrees at 8 bases. Germline V gene data show CDR1 as SGHRS and CDR2 as YFSETQ. J gave up 8 bases and V 1 base, and 19 bases lay outside the gene matches. The CDR3 sequence is 18 residues long. CDR3 nucleotides: TGCGCCAGCAGCTTGTATCTGAGACAGGGGTCCCGGGGGGCGGAAGCTTTCTTT. Residues: CASSLYLRQGSRGAEAFF.

Only one count was recorded for this clone. This chain uses TRBV7-3 with TRBJ1-5; D gene ambiguous. V was clipped by 2 bases and J by 6 bases, with 8 bases between them. Germline V gives CDR1 SGHTA, CDR2 FQGTGA. The CDR3 sequence is 13 residues long. The DNA of the CDR3 is TGTGCCAGCAGCTTAGAAGGGTCTCAGCCCCAGCATTTT. This gives the protein CASSLEGSQPQHF.